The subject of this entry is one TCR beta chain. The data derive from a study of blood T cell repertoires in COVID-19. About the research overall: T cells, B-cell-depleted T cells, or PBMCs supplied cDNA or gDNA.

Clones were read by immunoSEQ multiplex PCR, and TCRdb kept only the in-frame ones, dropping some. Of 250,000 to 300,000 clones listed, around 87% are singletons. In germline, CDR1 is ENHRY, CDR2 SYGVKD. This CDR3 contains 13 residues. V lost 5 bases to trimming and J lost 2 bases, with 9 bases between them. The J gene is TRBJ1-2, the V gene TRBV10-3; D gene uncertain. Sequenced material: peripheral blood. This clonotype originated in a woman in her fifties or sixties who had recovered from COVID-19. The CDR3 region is CAISRHLNYGYTF. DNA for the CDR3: TGTGCCATCAGTCGACATCTAAACTATGGCTACACCTTC.